Following are 26 T cell receptor beta chains from one sample sequenced in a study of CXCR3-negative and CXCR3-positive naive CD8 T cells. UMI-labeled 5' RACE TRB cDNA libraries were prepared from the cells. TCRdb reanalyzed the 5' RACE reads and collapses them to one entry per CDR3 protein, without DNA. This repertoire comprises under 150,000 distinct CDR3 sequences; its ten largest clones make up 0.25% to 0.35%. Points from the study as a whole: CXCR3-negative naive cells had less hydrophobic TRB CDR3s than did CXCR3-positive naive cells.

These receptors are not linked to any known antigen. Sequenced material: naive CXCR3+ CD8+ T cells from blood. Specified subset: CD45RO-CCR7+CD27+CD95- naive CD8+ T cells expressing CXCR3 (TNR3+). The receptors originated from a human donor in good health. Some clones in this sample may be carry-over from other donors' samples.

V gene TRBV29-1 combines with J gene TRBJ2-3; TCRdb reports TRBD1, a call that lacks DNA to check it against. Germline assignment: CDR1 SQVTM and CDR2 ANQGSEA. CDR3 size: 16 residues. CDR3 amino acids: CSVEGRTGQTPDTQYF.

V and J are TRBV29-1 and TRBJ2-2; TCRdb reports TRBD1, a call that lacks DNA to check it against. Per the germline V gene, CDR1 is SQVTM and CDR2 is ANQGSEA. The CDR3 is 13 amino acids. The CDR3 loop reads CSAPGGNTGELFF.

The chain couples TRBV20-1 to TRBJ1-2. The CDR3 consists of 12 residues. The V gene's germline CDR1 is DFQATT and CDR2 SNEGSKA (reference sequence). The CDR3 here is CSADDLVSGYTF.

V gene TRBV29-1 combines with J gene TRBJ2-7; TCRdb's D call of TRBD1 is untestable without DNA. In germline, CDR1 is SQVTM, CDR2 ANQGSEA. The CDR3 covers 13 residues. CDR3 sequence: CSVVGGGAYEQYF.

This chain uses TRBV20-1 with TRBJ2-7; TCRdb names TRBD1, which stays unverified in the absence of DNA. CDR1 is DFQATT, CDR2 SNEGSKA, per germline (reference sequence). This CDR3 has 14 residues. This chain's CDR3 is CSAHRWGDTYEQYF.

J is TRBJ1-1 and V is TRBV5-1; TCRdb lists TRBD1, though no DNA is available to test this call. CDR3 size: 16 residues. Germline lookup yields CDR1 SGHRS and CDR2 YFSETQ. The CDR3 protein is CASSSGQFGARIEAFF.

The chain has TRBV20-1 and TRBJ2-7; TCRdb calls TRBD2, which cannot be checked without DNA. The CDR3 loop spans 14 amino acids. Germline CDR1 and CDR2: DFQATT and SNEGSKA (reference sequence). The CDR3 spells CSASIPGLSFEQYF.

The rearrangement links TRBV7-6 to TRBJ2-7; TCRdb selects TRBD1, and the lack of DNA leaves this call unchecked. From germline, CDR1 is SGHVS and CDR2 FNYEAQ. The CDR3 spans 14 residues. Here the CDR3 reads CASSLAAGEYEQYF.

J is TRBJ2-3 and V is TRBV7-2; the D call from TCRdb, TRBD1, cannot be confirmed without DNA. This CDR3 has 17 residues. Per the germline V gene, CDR1 is SGHTA and CDR2 is FQGNSA. The CDR3 sequence: CASSLDTDGGATDTQYF.

The V call is TRBV7-9, the J call TRBJ2-7; TCRdb reports TRBD1, a call that lacks DNA to check it against. Germline V lookup: CDR1 SEHNR, CDR2 FQNEAQ (reference sequence). The CDR3 is 15 residues long. The CDR3 sequence is CASSQTGTGTYEQYF.

The rearrangement links TRBV29-1 to TRBJ2-3; TCRdb outputs TRBD1, but without DNA this stays unchecked. This CDR3 contains 13 residues. Looked up from germline, CDR1 is SQVTM and CDR2 is ANQGSEA. CDR3 in amino acids: CSVKHPGADTQYF.

The CDR3 spells CSARVRTYEQYF. V gene TRBV20-1 combines with J gene TRBJ2-7. CDR1 and CDR2 from the germline V gene are DFQATT and SNEGSKA (reference sequence). The CDR3 has 12 amino acids.

The chain recombines TRBV12-3 or TRBV12-4 with TRBJ2-6. The CDR3 is 15 amino acids. The CDR3 region is CASSFGNSGANVLTF.

The chain combines TRBV24-1 with TRBJ2-7. This CDR3 spans 14 amino acids. The germline V gene has CDR1 KGHDR and CDR2 SFDVKD. The CDR3 here is CATSDPENYYEQYF.

The chain recombines TRBV19 with TRBJ1-1; TCRdb selects TRBD1, and the lack of DNA leaves this call unchecked. Germline assignment: CDR1 LNHDA and CDR2 SQIVND (reference sequence). The length of the CDR3 is 16 residues. CDR3 in amino acids: CASSIVPGYGLAEAFF. The full variable domain, in which reference TRBV19 and TRBJ1-1 provide the parts outside the CDR3, is DGGITQSPKYLFRKEGQNVTLSCEQNLNHDAMYWYRQDPGQGLRLIYYSQIVNDFQKGDIAEGYSVSREKKESFPLTVTSAQKNPTAFYLCASSIVPGYGLAEAFFGQGTRLTVV.

The chain uses TRBV29-1 and TRBJ2-1; TCRdb indicates TRBD1, and absent DNA this call remains unverified. Looked up from germline, CDR1 is SQVTM and CDR2 is ANQGSEA. The CDR3 consists of 15 residues. The CDR3 is CSVEQGRSSYNEQFF.

The chain is built from TRBV9 and TRBJ2-3; TCRdb indicates TRBD2, and absent DNA this call remains unverified. Germline values: CDR1 SGDLS, CDR2 YYNGEE. This CDR3 comprises 15 residues. The CDR3 is CASSVVTSGTDTQYF.

This chain uses TRBV10-2 with TRBJ1-2. The CDR3 contains 12 residues. Germline CDR1 WSHSY, CDR2 SAAADI. CDR3 protein: CASSESLLGYTF.

The CDR3 region is CASSLSGQGDEQYF. This chain uses TRBV28 with TRBJ2-7; checking the TCRdb D call of TRBD1 is not possible without DNA. The germline gives CDR1 MDHEN, CDR2 SYDVKM. The CDR3 covers 14 residues.

The chain has TRBV12-3 or TRBV12-4 and TRBJ1-5. CDR3 length: 17 amino acids. CDR3 sequence reads: CASSLVSPGLDNQPQHF.

The rearrangement uses TRBV14 and TRBJ2-7; absent DNA, TCRdb's TRBD2 call cannot be checked. This CDR3 is 16 amino acids long. Germline V gene data show CDR1 as SGHDN and CDR2 as FVKESK. The CDR3 region is CASSPWDSPVSYEQYF. Complete variable domain (other parts from reference TRBV14 and TRBJ2-7): EAGVTQFPSHSVIEKGQTVTLRCDPISGHDNLYWYRRVMGKEIKFLLHFVKESKQDESGMPNNRFLAERTGGTYSTLKVQPAELEDSGVYFCASSPWDSPVSYEQYFGPGTRLTVT.

The V call is TRBV6-5, the J call TRBJ1-1; TCRdb outputs TRBD1, but without DNA this stays unchecked. The CDR3 is 17 amino acids. Germline loops: CDR1 MNHEY, CDR2 SVGAGI. CDR3 region: CASSYTIQGLVDTEAFF.

V gene TRBV4-1 combines with J gene TRBJ2-1; the D call of TRBD1 rests on TCRdb alone, since no DNA is present to check it. Germline V CDR1 and CDR2: MGHRA, YSYEKL. The CDR3 runs 15 residues. Here the CDR3 reads CASSQTEVQGDEQFF.

The chain employs TRBV5-5 and TRBJ2-7; TCRdb gives TRBD1 as the D gene, but with no DNA this cannot be confirmed. CDR1 is SGHKS, CDR2 YYEKEE, per germline (reference sequence). CDR3 length equals 15 residues. The CDR3 is CASSAEGGPSYEQYF.

The chain combines TRBV14 with TRBJ2-7. The V gene's germline CDR1 is SGHDN and CDR2 FVKESK. There are 13 residues in the CDR3. This CDR3 is CASSQDAGSEQYF.

The chain joins TRBV28 to TRBJ1-5. The CDR3 runs 17 residues. Germline V gene data show CDR1 as MDHEN and CDR2 as SYDVKM. CDR3: CASSFRETRHSNQPQHF.